A selection of T cell receptor beta chains follows, all from one sample in a study of cytomegalovirus exposure and HLA in healthy donors. Clones were sequenced by immunoSEQ multiplex PCR, and TCRdb holds only the in-frame ones, with some missing. The table includes 120,000 to 150,000 clones, 65% to 80% detected once. Specimen: PBMCs. These receptors came from a middle-aged woman in good health and CMV-seronegative. The CDR3 runs from the conserved cysteine through the conserved F or W. Fields, in order: CDR3 length, D gene, clone size, J gene, V gene, CDR3 protein, CDR3 DNA. A D gene is named only where the DNA matches it firmly. Expanded clones get a size class; other rows say once, few or many, or leave the size out.

CDR3 length: 13
D gene: TRBD1
clone size: .
J gene: TRBJ1-1
V gene: TRBV28
CDR3 protein: CASSSGQGSEAFF
CDR3 DNA: TGTGCCAGCAGTTCCGGACAGGGGTCTGAAGCTTTCTTT

CDR3 length: 15
D gene: TRBD1
clone size: .
J gene: TRBJ1-2
V gene: TRBV13
CDR3 protein: CASSRLEGAGLGYTF
CDR3 DNA: TGTGCCAGCAGCCGCTTAGAGGGGGCGGGCCTCGGCTACACCTTC

CDR3 length: 16
D gene: TRBD2
clone size: .
J gene: TRBJ2-1
V gene: TRBV6-6
CDR3 protein: CASLQMVSGRDNEQFF
CDR3 DNA: TGTGCCAGCCTACAAATGGTCAGCGGGAGGGACAATGAGCAGTTCTTC

CDR3 length: 15
D gene: TRBD1
clone size: .
J gene: TRBJ2-5
V gene: TRBV5-4
CDR3 protein: CASSSSLDRGETQYF
CDR3 DNA: TGTGCCAGCAGCTCCTCATTGGACAGGGGAGAGACCCAGTACTTC

CDR3 length: 15
D gene: TRBD2
clone size: .
J gene: TRBJ2-2
V gene: TRBV15
CDR3 protein: CATSRERGSGGELFF
CDR3 DNA: TGTGCCACCAGCAGGGAGCGGGGAAGTGGGGGGGAGCTGTTTTTT

CDR3 length: 15
D gene: .
clone size: .
J gene: TRBJ2-5
V gene: TRBV19
CDR3 protein: CASSGQPGSGETQYF
CDR3 DNA: TGTGCCAGTAGTGGCCAACCAGGGTCTGGAGAGACCCAGTACTTC

CDR3 length: 17
D gene: TRBD2
clone size: once
J gene: TRBJ2-7
V gene: TRBV13
CDR3 protein: CASSLGFQREAIYEQYF
CDR3 DNA: TGTGCCAGCAGCTTAGGCTTTCAGCGGGAGGCGATCTACGAGCAGTACTTC

CDR3 length: 18
D gene: TRBD2
clone size: .
J gene: TRBJ2-7
V gene: TRBV15
CDR3 protein: CATRNTGISGGAVYEQYF
CDR3 DNA: TGTGCCACCAGAAACACCGGAATTAGCGGGGGGGCCGTCTACGAGCAGTACTTC

CDR3 length: 13
D gene: .
clone size: .
J gene: TRBJ2-3
V gene: TRBV7-7
CDR3 protein: CASSFYLTDTQYF
CDR3 DNA: TGTGCCAGCAGCTTCTACCTAACAGATACGCAGTATTTT

CDR3 length: 17
D gene: .
clone size: .
J gene: TRBJ1-5
V gene: TRBV4-1
CDR3 protein: CASSQPARAREDQPQHF
CDR3 DNA: TGCGCCAGCAGCCAACCCGCAAGGGCCAGGGAGGATCAGCCCCAGCATTTT

CDR3 length: 16
D gene: .
clone size: once
J gene: TRBJ2-7
V gene: TRBV9
CDR3 protein: CASSVSEWAESYEQYF
CDR3 DNA: TGTGCCAGCAGCGTATCCGAATGGGCAGAATCCTACGAGCAGTACTTC

CDR3 length: 15
D gene: .
clone size: .
J gene: TRBJ2-7
V gene: TRBV14
CDR3 protein: CASSQGGQGRDEQYF
CDR3 DNA: TGTGCCAGCAGCCAAGGGGGGCAGGGCAGAGACGAGCAGTACTTC

CDR3 length: 14
D gene: .
clone size: .
J gene: TRBJ1-1
V gene: TRBV11-2
CDR3 protein: CASTPLLMNTEAFF
CDR3 DNA: TGTGCCAGCACCCCCCTCCTAATGAACACTGAAGCTTTCTTT

CDR3 length: 15
D gene: TRBD1
clone size: .
J gene: TRBJ2-7
V gene: TRBV7-6
CDR3 protein: CASSPWTGSAYEQYF
CDR3 DNA: TGTGCCAGCAGCCCGTGGACAGGGTCAGCGTACGAGCAGTACTTC

CDR3 length: 14
D gene: .
clone size: .
J gene: TRBJ1-4
V gene: TRBV2
CDR3 protein: CASRWELTNEKLFF
CDR3 DNA: TGTGCCAGCAGGTGGGAGTTAACTAATGAAAAACTGTTTTTT

CDR3 length: 15
D gene: TRBD1
clone size: .
J gene: TRBJ1-4
V gene: TRBV5-1
CDR3 protein: CASSLGDREGEKLFF
CDR3 DNA: TGCGCCAGCAGCTTGGGGGACAGGGAGGGAGAAAAACTGTTTTTT

CDR3 length: 13
D gene: .
clone size: .
J gene: TRBJ1-2
V gene: TRBV10-3
CDR3 protein: CAISEFPNYGYTF
CDR3 DNA: TGTGCCATATCAGAATTTCCTAACTATGGCTACACCTTC

CDR3 length: 13
D gene: .
clone size: .
J gene: TRBJ1-1
V gene: TRBV5-1
CDR3 protein: CASSSGGHTEAFF
CDR3 DNA: TGCGCCAGCAGCTCCGGGGGACACACTGAAGCTTTCTTT

CDR3 length: 15
D gene: TRBD2
clone size: .
J gene: TRBJ2-7
V gene: TRBV6-4
CDR3 protein: CASSPGLAGVYEQYF
CDR3 DNA: TGTGCCAGCAGCCCGGGACTAGCGGGAGTCTACGAGCAGTACTTC

CDR3 length: 12
D gene: TRBD1
clone size: .
J gene: TRBJ1-1
V gene: TRBV29-1
CDR3 protein: CSVEGTGGGAFF
CDR3 DNA: TGCAGCGTTGAAGGGACAGGGGGTGGTGCTTTCTTT

CDR3 length: 13
D gene: .
clone size: .
J gene: TRBJ1-2
V gene: TRBV28
CDR3 protein: CASSLAGVHGYTF
CDR3 DNA: TGTGCCAGCAGTTTAGCGGGTGTCCATGGCTACACCTTC

CDR3 length: 13
D gene: .
clone size: .
J gene: TRBJ2-7
V gene: TRBV7-9
CDR3 protein: CASSSPAVTEQYF
CDR3 DNA: TGTGCCAGCAGCTCCCCAGCGGTAACCGAGCAGTACTTC

CDR3 length: 14
D gene: .
clone size: .
J gene: TRBJ2-2
V gene: TRBV6-5
CDR3 protein: CASSPQGPAGELFF
CDR3 DNA: TGTGCCAGCAGCCCTCAGGGCCCCGCCGGGGAGCTGTTTTTT

CDR3 length: 16
D gene: .
clone size: .
J gene: TRBJ2-1
V gene: TRBV6-5
CDR3 protein: CASSYSQVGGYNEQFF
CDR3 DNA: TGTGCCAGCAGTTACTCACAGGTCGGCGGCTACAATGAGCAGTTCTTC

CDR3 length: 17
D gene: .
clone size: .
J gene: TRBJ2-2
V gene: TRBV5-6
CDR3 protein: CASSAAPSFLNTGELFF
CDR3 DNA: TGTGCCAGCAGCGCCGCGCCTAGCTTCTTGAACACCGGGGAGCTGTTTTTT

CDR3 length: 17
D gene: TRBD2
clone size: .
J gene: TRBJ2-1
V gene: TRBV2
CDR3 protein: CASRGDLGGGPHNEQFF
CDR3 DNA: TGTGCCAGCAGGGGGGACTTGGGCGGGGGGCCCCACAATGAGCAGTTCTTC

CDR3 length: 15
D gene: .
clone size: few
J gene: TRBJ1-2
V gene: TRBV27
CDR3 protein: CASSSLARQVYGYTF
CDR3 DNA: TGTGCCAGCAGTTCCCTAGCCCGCCAGGTCTATGGCTACACCTTC

CDR3 length: 16
D gene: TRBD1
clone size: .
J gene: TRBJ1-6
V gene: TRBV6-5
CDR3 protein: CASSYSTGGAHSPLHF
CDR3 DNA: TGTGCCAGCAGTTACTCAACAGGGGGCGCTCATTCACCCCTCCACTTT

CDR3 length: 14
D gene: .
clone size: .
J gene: TRBJ1-2
V gene: TRBV7-7
CDR3 protein: CASSSPGVYFGYTF
CDR3 DNA: TGTGCCAGCAGCTCCCCGGGGGTTTATTTCGGCTACACCTTC

CDR3 length: 14
D gene: .
clone size: few
J gene: TRBJ1-2
V gene: TRBV11-2
CDR3 protein: CASRRGGLDYGYTF
CDR3 DNA: TGTGCCAGCAGGCGGGGGGGGTTGGACTATGGCTACACCTTC